This T cell receptor (beta chain) was retrieved from a study of blood T cell repertoires in COVID-19. Trimming shortened V by 0 bases and J by 4 bases, and 4 bases separated the two germline ends. This CDR3 comprises 12 residues. Germline V gene sequence: CDR1 SGHRS, CDR2 YFSETQ. This clone was seen more than once but under ten times. Per the original methods: Reference gene primer amplification gave nucleated cell count estimates. Only in-frame clones appear in the TCRdb table, and some are missing; sequencing was by immunoSEQ multiplex PCR. V and J calls and clone size follow that table, whereas D and trimming were derived from the DNA. The sample carries about 150,000 clones, roughly 84% recorded once.

This chain links TRBV5-1 with TRBJ2-5; no clear D gene. The receptor was isolated from a man aged 55 to 69 with COVID-19, enrolled during active disease. The sample comprised peripheral blood. The CDR3 DNA reads as TGCGCCAGCAGCTTGGATAGAGAGACCCAGTACTTC. This codes for CASSLDRETQYF.